The sequence of this TCR beta chain was determined in a study of monozygotic twins with cystic fibrosis. Overall study results and limits: Age, concordance and disease severity did not associate with shared CDR3 numbers. J usage was most co-twin-similar in 8 of 16 pairs, V in 13.

Looked up from germline, CDR1 is SGHRS and CDR2 is YFSETQ. The CDR3 runs 18 residues. V shed 0 bases, J shed 0 bases, and the junction held 9 bases outside the gene matches. The protocol was immunoSEQ multiplex PCR, while the TCRdb copy is restricted to in-frame clones and leaves out a portion. This sample has approximately 10,000 clones, with 99% found just once. This clone appeared once. Its antigen is not known. Material for sequencing was blood. The chain is built from TRBV5-1 and TRBJ2-3; 8 bases are shared with TRBD1. This receptor was identified in a man aged 18 to 30 with cystic fibrosis. The CDR3 DNA follows: TGCGCCAGCAGCTTGGCCCCCGGGACAGGAGCTAGCACAGATACGCAGTATTTT. Its translation is CASSLAPGTGASTDTQYF.